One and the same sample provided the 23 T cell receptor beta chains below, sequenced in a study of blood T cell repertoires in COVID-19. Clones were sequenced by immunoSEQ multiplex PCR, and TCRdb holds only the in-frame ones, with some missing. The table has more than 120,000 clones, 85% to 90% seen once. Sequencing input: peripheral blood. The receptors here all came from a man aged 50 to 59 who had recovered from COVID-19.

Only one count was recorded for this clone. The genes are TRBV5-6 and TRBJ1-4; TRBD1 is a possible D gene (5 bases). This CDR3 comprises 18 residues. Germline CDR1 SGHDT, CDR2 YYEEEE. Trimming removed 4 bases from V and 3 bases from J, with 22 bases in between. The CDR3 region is CASSPTYLSYRSNEKLFF. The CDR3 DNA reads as TGTGCCAGCAGCCCGACATATCTGAGTTACAGGTCTAATGAAAAACTGTTTTTT.

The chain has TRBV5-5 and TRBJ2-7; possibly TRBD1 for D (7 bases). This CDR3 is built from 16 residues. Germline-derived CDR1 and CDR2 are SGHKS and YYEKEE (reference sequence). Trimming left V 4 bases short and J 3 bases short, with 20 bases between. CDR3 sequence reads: CASSGAVQGGSYEQYF. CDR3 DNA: TGTGCCAGCAGCGGGGCGGTCCAGGGGGGTAGCTACGAGCAGTACTTC.

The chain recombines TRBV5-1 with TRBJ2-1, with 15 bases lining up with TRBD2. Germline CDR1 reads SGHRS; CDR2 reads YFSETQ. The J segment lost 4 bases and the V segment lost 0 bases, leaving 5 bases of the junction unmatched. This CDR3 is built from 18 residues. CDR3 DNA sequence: TGCGCCAGCAGCTTGGCGGGACTAGCGGGGGGACCATACAATGAGCAGTTCTTC. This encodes CASSLAGLAGGPYNEQFF.

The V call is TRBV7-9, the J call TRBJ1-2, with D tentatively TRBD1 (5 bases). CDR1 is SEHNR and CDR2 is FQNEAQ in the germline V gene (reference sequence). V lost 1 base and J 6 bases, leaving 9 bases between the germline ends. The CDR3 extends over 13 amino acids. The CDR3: CASSLGRADGYTF. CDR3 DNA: TGTGCCAGCAGCTTAGGCAGGGCTGATGGCTACACCTTC.

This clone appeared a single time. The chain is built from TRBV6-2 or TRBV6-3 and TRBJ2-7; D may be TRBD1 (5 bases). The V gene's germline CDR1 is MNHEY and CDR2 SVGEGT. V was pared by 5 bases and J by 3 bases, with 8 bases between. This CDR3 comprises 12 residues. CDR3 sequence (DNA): TGTGCCAGCAGTCGAACAGGCTACGAGCAGTACTTC. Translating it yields CASSRTGYEQYF.

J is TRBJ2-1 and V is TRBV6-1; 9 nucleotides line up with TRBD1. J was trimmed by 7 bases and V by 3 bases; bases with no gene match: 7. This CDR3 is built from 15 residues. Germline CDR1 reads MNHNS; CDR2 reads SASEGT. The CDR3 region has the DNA TGTGCCAGCAGTGACCGGGACAGGGCAGGGAATGAGCAGTTCTTC. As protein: CASSDRDRAGNEQFF.

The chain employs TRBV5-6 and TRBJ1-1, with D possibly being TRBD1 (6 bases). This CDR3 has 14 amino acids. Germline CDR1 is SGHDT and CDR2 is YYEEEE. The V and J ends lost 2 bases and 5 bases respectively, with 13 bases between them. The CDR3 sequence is CASSLGGGWTEAFF. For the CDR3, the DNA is TGTGCCAGCAGCTTAGGGGGTGGGTGGACTGAAGCTTTCTTT.

The CDR3 is CASSRSGGNGYTF. The CDR3 coding sequence is TGTGCCAGCAGTCGTTCAGGGGGCAATGGCTACACCTTC. V gene TRBV7-2 combines with J gene TRBJ1-2, with TRBD1 identical over 8 bases. This CDR3 is built from 13 residues. V gave up 6 bases and J gave up 6 bases; unmatched junction bases: 6. CDR1 and CDR2 from the germline V gene are SGHTA and FQGNSA.

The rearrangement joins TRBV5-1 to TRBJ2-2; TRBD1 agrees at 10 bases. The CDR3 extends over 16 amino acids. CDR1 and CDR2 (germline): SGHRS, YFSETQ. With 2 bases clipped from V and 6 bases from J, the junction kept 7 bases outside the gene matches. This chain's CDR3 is CASSFSPGQGAGELFF. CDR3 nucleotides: TGCGCCAGCAGCTTCTCCCCCGGACAGGGGGCCGGGGAGCTGTTTTTT. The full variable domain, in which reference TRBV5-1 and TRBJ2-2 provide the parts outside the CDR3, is KAGVTQTPRYLIKTRGQQVTLSCSPISGHRSVSWYQQTPGQGLQFLFEYFSETQRNKGNFPGRFSGRQFSNSRSEMNVSTLELGDSALYLCASSFSPGQGAGELFFGEGSRLTVL.

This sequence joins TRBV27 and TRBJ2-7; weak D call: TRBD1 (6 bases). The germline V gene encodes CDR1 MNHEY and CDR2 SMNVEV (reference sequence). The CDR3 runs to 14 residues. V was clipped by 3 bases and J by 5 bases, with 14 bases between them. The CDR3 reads CASSLVWGRDEQYF. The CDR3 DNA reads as TGTGCCAGCAGTTTGGTCTGGGGGCGGGACGAGCAGTACTTC.

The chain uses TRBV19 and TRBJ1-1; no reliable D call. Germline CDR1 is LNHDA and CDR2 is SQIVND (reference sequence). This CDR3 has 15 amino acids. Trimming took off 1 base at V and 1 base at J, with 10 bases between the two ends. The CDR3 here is CASSIGPRRNTEAFF. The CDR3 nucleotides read TGTGCCAGTAGTATAGGCCCGCGGAGGAACACTGAAGCTTTCTTT. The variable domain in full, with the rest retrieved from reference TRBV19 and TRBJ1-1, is DGGITQSPKYLFRKEGQNVTLSCEQNLNHDAMYWYRQDPGQGLRLIYYSQIVNDFQKGDIAEGYSVSREKKESFPLTVTSAQKNPTAFYLCASSIGPRRNTEAFFGQGTRLTVV.

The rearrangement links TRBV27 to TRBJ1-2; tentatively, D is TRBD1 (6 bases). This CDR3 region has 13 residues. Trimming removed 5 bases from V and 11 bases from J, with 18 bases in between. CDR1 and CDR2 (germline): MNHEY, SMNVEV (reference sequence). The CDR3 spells CASSPYWTAPYTF. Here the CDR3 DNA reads TGTGCCAGCAGTCCATACTGGACAGCGCCTTACACCTTC.

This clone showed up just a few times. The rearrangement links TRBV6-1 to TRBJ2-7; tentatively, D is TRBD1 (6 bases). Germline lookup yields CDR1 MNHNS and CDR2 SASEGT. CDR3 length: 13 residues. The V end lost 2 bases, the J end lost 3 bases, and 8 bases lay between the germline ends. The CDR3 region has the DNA TGTGCCAGCAGTGAAAACAGGGTCTACGAGCAGTACTTC. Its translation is CASSENRVYEQYF.

In DNA, the CDR3 is TGTGCCAGCAGTTACTCGAGTTATGGCTACACCTTC. Its protein product is CASSYSSYGYTF. The chain uses TRBV6-2 or TRBV6-3 and TRBJ1-2, with D uncertain. CDR3 size: 12 residues. Germline values: CDR1 MNHEY, CDR2 SVGEGT. Trimming took off 0 bases at V and 5 bases at J, with 4 bases between the two ends.

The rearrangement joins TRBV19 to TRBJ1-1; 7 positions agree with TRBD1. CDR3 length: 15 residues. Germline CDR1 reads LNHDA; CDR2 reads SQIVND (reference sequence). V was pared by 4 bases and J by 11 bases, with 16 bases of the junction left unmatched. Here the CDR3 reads CASSSTGTAYLGAFF. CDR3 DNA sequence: TGTGCCAGTAGTAGCACCGGGACAGCCTACCTGGGGGCTTTCTTT.

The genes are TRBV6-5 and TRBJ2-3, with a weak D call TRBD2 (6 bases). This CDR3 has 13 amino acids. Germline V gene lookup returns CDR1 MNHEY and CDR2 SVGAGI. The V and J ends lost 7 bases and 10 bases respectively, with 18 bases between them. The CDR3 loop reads CASTGVLGVAQYF. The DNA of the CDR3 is TGTGCCAGCACGGGGGTTTTGGGAGTTGCGCAGTATTTT.

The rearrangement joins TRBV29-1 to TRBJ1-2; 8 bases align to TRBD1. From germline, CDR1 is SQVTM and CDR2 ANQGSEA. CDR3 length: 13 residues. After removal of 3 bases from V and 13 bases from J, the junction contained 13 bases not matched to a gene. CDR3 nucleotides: TGCAGCGTTGAGGGAACAGGGGGATCCTCCTTCACCTTC. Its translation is CSVEGTGGSSFTF.

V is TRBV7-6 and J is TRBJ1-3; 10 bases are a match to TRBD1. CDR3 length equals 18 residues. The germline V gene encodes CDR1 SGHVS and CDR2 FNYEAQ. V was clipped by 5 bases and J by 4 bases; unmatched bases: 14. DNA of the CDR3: TGTGCCAGCAGCCTTCTAACCGGGACAGGGGACATCGGAAACACCATATATTTT. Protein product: CASSLLTGTGDIGNTIYF.

CDR3: CASSLTSSATGELFF. As DNA, the CDR3 is TGTGCCAGTAGCCTGACTAGCTCGGCCACCGGGGAGCTGTTTTTT. V gene TRBV19 combines with J gene TRBJ2-2; 7 bases match TRBD2. The CDR3 length is 15 residues. Germline V gene sequence: CDR1 LNHDA, CDR2 SQIVND (reference sequence). The V gene end was trimmed by 6 bases and the J gene end by 4 bases; junction bases not matched to a gene: 8.

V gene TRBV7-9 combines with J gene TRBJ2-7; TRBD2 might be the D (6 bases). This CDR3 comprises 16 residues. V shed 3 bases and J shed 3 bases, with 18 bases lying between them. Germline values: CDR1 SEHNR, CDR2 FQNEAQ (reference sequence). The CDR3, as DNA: TGTGCCAGCAGCTTGGGCGCCGGGGGATTAATCTACGAGCAGTACTTC. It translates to CASSLGAGGLIYEQYF.

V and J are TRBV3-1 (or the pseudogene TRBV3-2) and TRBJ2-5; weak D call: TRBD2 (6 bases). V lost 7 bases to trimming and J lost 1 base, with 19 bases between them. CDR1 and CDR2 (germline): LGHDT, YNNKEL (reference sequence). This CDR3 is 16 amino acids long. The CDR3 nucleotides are TGTGCCAGCACGCGAGCGGGCGGGGCTTCCCAAGAGACCCAGTACTTC. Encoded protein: CASTRAGGASQETQYF.

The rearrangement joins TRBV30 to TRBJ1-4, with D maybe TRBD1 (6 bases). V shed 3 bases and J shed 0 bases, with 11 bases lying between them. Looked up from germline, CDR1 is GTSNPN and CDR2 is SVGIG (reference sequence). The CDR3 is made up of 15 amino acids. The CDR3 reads CAWRTGGATNEKLFF. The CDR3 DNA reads TGTGCCTGGAGGACAGGAGGAGCAACTAATGAAAAACTGTTTTTT. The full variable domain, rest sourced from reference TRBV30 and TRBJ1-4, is SQTIHQWPATLVQPVGSPLSLECTVEGTSNPNLYWYRQAAGRGLQLLFYSVGIGQISSEVPQNLSASRPQDRQFILSSKKLLLSDSGFYLCAWRTGGATNEKLFFGSGTQLSVL.

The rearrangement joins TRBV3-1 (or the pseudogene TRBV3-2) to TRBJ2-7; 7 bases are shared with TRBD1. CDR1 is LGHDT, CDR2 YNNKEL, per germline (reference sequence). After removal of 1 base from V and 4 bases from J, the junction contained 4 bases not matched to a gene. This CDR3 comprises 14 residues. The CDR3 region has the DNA TGTGCCAGCAGCCAAGCGAGGGGGCCATACGAGCAGTACTTC. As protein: CASSQARGPYEQYF.